Below, 23 T cell receptor beta chains from the same sample are listed, as sequenced in a study of cytomegalovirus exposure and HLA in healthy donors. The PCR contained 60 Vbeta and 13 Jbeta primers. The assay was immunoSEQ multiplex PCR, and TCRdb's table has in-frame clones only and misses some. The data contain hundreds of thousands of clones, approximately 90% of them singletons. Sample: PBMCs. Source of these receptors: a woman younger than 30 in good health and CMV-seronegative.

V usage is TRBV29-1 and J usage is TRBJ2-7; maybe TRBD1 (6 bases). V gave up 4 bases and J gave up 7 bases, with 14 bases separating them. This CDR3 has 12 amino acids. Germline V gene sequence: CDR1 SQVTM, CDR2 ANQGSEA. CDR3 residues: CSVVRGEEEQYF. The CDR3 DNA is TGCAGCGTTGTCAGGGGCGAAGAGGAGCAGTACTTC.

The chain recombines TRBV5-1 with TRBJ2-1, with 13 nucleotides matching TRBD2. The junction had 6 bases not matched to a gene; V was cut back by 0 bases and J by 0 bases. This CDR3 has 19 residues. CDR1 is SGHRS and CDR2 is YFSETQ in the germline V gene. The CDR3 DNA reads as TGCGCCAGCAGCTTGGCTGGGACTAGCGGGGACCTCTCCTACAATGAGCAGTTCTTC. It encodes CASSLAGTSGDLSYNEQFF.

This chain links TRBV10-2 with TRBJ1-1; TRBD1 matches at 9 bases. The length of the CDR3 is 15 residues. Germline assignment: CDR1 WSHSY and CDR2 SAAADI. Germline trimming cut 8 bases from V and 1 base from J; bases unmatched to any gene: 8. DNA for the CDR3: TGCGCCAGCTTCTCTGGACAGGGGTGGAACACTGAAGCTTTCTTT. Protein product: CASFSGQGWNTEAFF.

The rearrangement joins TRBV28 to TRBJ1-5; 9 nucleotides agree with TRBD1. V shed 4 bases, J shed 7 bases, and the junction held 14 bases outside the gene matches. The germline CDR1 and CDR2 sequences are MDHEN and SYDVKM. This CDR3 is built from 17 residues. CDR3 residues: CASSYNRGTGREQPQHF. CDR3 nucleotides: TGTGCCAGCAGTTACAACAGAGGGACAGGGAGGGAACAGCCCCAGCATTTT.

The rearrangement links TRBV9 to TRBJ2-7; 7 bases map to TRBD2. CDR1 and CDR2 (germline): SGDLS, YYNGEE. J lost 6 bases, V lost 4 bases, and 13 bases had no gene match. This CDR3 region has 15 residues. The CDR3: CASSPREGSLGEQYF. The CDR3 DNA is TGTGCCAGCAGCCCCAGGGAGGGTTCGCTCGGCGAGCAGTACTTC.

The rearrangement links TRBV2 to TRBJ2-7, with 11 bases that match TRBD1. This CDR3 has 15 residues. Germline CDR1 reads SNHLY; CDR2 reads FYNNEI. The J segment lost 4 bases and the V segment lost 6 bases, leaving 8 bases of the junction unmatched. The CDR3 region has the DNA TGTGCCAGCAGCGCCGGGACAGGGGGGCTATACGAGCAGTACTTC. Translating it yields CASSAGTGGLYEQYF. The complete variable domain, with remaining parts taken from reference TRBV2 and TRBJ2-7, reads EPEVTQTPSHQVTQMGQEVILRCVPISNHLYFYWYRQILGQKVEFLVSFYNNEISEKSEIFDDQFSVERPDGSNFTLKIRSTKLEDSAMYFCASSAGTGGLYEQYFGPGTRLTVT.

The rearrangement uses TRBV19 and TRBJ2-7; 9 bases fit TRBD1. This CDR3 has 13 amino acids. J lost 4 bases, V lost 3 bases, and 1 base had no gene match. From germline, CDR1 is LNHDA and CDR2 SQIVND (reference sequence). This CDR3 reads CASSMDRGYEQYF. The CDR3 DNA reads TGTGCCAGTAGTATGGACAGGGGTTACGAGCAGTACTTC.

The V gene is TRBV5-1, the J gene TRBJ2-7; possible D gene TRBD1, 5 bases. In germline, CDR1 is SGHRS, CDR2 YFSETQ. This CDR3 is 12 amino acids long. The V and J ends lost 0 bases and 6 bases respectively, with 7 bases between them. The CDR3 protein is CASSLEGLEQYF. CDR3 sequence (DNA): TGCGCCAGCAGCTTGGAGGGGCTCGAGCAGTACTTC. The whole variable domain, remainder taken from reference TRBV5-1 and TRBJ2-7, is KAGVTQTPRYLIKTRGQQVTLSCSPISGHRSVSWYQQTPGQGLQFLFEYFSETQRNKGNFPGRFSGRQFSNSRSEMNVSTLELGDSALYLCASSLEGLEQYFGPGTRLTVT.

This chain joins TRBV5-1 and TRBJ1-5; D is possibly TRBD1 (5 bases). The V end lost 1 base, the J end lost 5 bases, and 10 bases lay between the germline ends. The germline gives CDR1 SGHRS, CDR2 YFSETQ. The CDR3 sequence is 14 residues long. CDR3 sequence reads: CASSLQGSDQPQHF. For the CDR3, the DNA is TGCGCCAGCAGCTTGCAGGGTTCTGATCAGCCCCAGCATTTT.

A note on this clone: The sample carries other DNA sequences with the same CDR3. The chain joins TRBV5-1 to TRBJ2-7, with D possibly being TRBD2 (6 bases). Germline V gives CDR1 SGHRS, CDR2 YFSETQ. Trimming took off 0 bases at V and 4 bases at J, with 8 bases between the two ends. The length of the CDR3 is 13 residues. The chain's CDR3 is CASSLDLAYEQYF. The CDR3, as DNA: TGCGCCAGCAGCTTGGACCTAGCGTACGAGCAGTACTTC.

The chain recombines TRBV5-8 with TRBJ2-3; maybe TRBD2 (6 bases). This CDR3 comprises 15 residues. Trimming removed 0 bases at V and 0 bases at J, with 8 bases between. Germline CDR1 and CDR2: SGHTS and YDEGEE. CDR3 in DNA: TGTGCCAGCAGCTTGGGGGCGGGGAGCACAGATACGCAGTATTTT. The encoded protein is CASSLGAGSTDTQYF.

In its sample, this clone was seen a few times. The rearrangement uses TRBV10-3 and TRBJ1-2; D might be TRBD1 (6 bases). The CDR3 is 14 residues long. Germline loops: CDR1 ENHRY, CDR2 SYGVKD. Trimming left V 4 bases short and J 2 bases short, with 11 bases between. CDR3 protein: CAISGQVENYGYTF. In DNA, the CDR3 is TGTGCCATCAGTGGACAGGTTGAGAACTATGGCTACACCTTC.

The V gene is TRBV7-3, the J gene TRBJ2-1; 8 bases align to TRBD2. V trimming: 4 bases; J trimming: 1 base; junction bases outside the gene matches: 6. Germline V gene lookup returns CDR1 SGHTA and CDR2 FQGTGA. The CDR3 runs 16 residues. The DNA for the CDR3 is TGTGCCAGCAGCTCCAGCGGGGGAGGATCCTACAATGAGCAGTTCTTC. It is translated as CASSSSGGGSYNEQFF. The full variable domain, its missing parts supplied by reference TRBV7-3 and TRBJ2-1, is GAGVSQTPSNKVTEKGKYVELRCDPISGHTALYWYRQSLGQGPEFLIYFQGTGAADDSGLPNDRFFAVRPEGSVSTLKIQRTERGDSAVYLCASSSSGGGSYNEQFFGPGTRLTVL.

This chain uses TRBV15 with TRBJ1-2, with D hard to call. The V gene's germline CDR1 is LNHNV and CDR2 YYDKDF (reference sequence). The CDR3 extends over 11 amino acids. Trimming shortened V by 0 bases and J by 7 bases, and 3 bases separated the two germline ends. CDR3 sequence: CATSREAGYTF. In DNA, the CDR3 is TGTGCCACCAGCAGAGAGGCTGGCTACACCTTC. Filled out from reference TRBV15 and TRBJ1-2, the complete variable domain reads DAMVIQNPRYQVTQFGKPVTLSCSQTLNHNVMYWYQQKSSQAPKLLFHYYDKDFNNEADTPDNFQSRRPNTSFCFLDIRSPGLGDTAMYLCATSREAGYTFGSGTRLTVV.

Worth noting for this clone: The same CDR3 is also encoded by other DNA sequences in this sample. The CDR3 bases are TGTGCCAGCAGCCCGGGGAGCTCCTACAATGAGCAGTTCTTC. Residues: CASSPGSSYNEQFF. This chain links TRBV5-4 with TRBJ2-1, with a tentative D call TRBD2 (5 bases). Looked up from germline, CDR1 is SGHNT and CDR2 is YYREEE (reference sequence). The CDR3 spans 14 residues. Deletions cut 4 bases from V and 0 bases from J, with 8 bases between.

The chain couples TRBV4-1 to TRBJ1-4; D not certain. This CDR3 spans 21 amino acids. V was shortened by 3 bases and J by 0 bases, with 26 bases between the two germline ends. Germline CDR1 is MGHRA and CDR2 is YSYEKL. The CDR3 DNA sequence: TGCGCCAGCAGCCATCTCACACGTCTAGCGCCCTTAGGTGCAACTAATGAAAAACTGTTTTTT. Encoded protein: CASSHLTRLAPLGATNEKLFF.

The chain uses TRBV2 and TRBJ2-5; 11 bases line up with TRBD1. Germline loops: CDR1 SNHLY, CDR2 FYNNEI. CDR3 size: 15 residues. Unmatched junction bases numbered 8, after V lost 6 bases and J lost 5 bases. CDR3 region: CASSGQGARGETQYF. CDR3 sequence (DNA): TGTGCCAGCAGCGGACAGGGGGCGCGGGGGGAGACCCAGTACTTC.

The chain combines TRBV7-9 with TRBJ1-1; D not certain. Germline values: CDR1 SEHNR, CDR2 FQNEAQ (reference sequence). CDR3 length: 13 residues. V was shortened by 2 bases and J by 1 base, with 5 bases between the two germline ends. The CDR3 DNA reads TGTGCCAGCAGCTTATCAGGGAACACTGAAGCTTTCTTT. Translation gives CASSLSGNTEAFF.

V usage is TRBV19 and J usage is TRBJ2-1, with TRBD1 matching over 10 bases. This CDR3 region has 15 residues. CDR1 LNHDA and CDR2 SQIVND come from the germline V gene (reference sequence). Losses at the gene ends were 4 bases for V and 10 bases for J; bases not matched to a gene: 10. In nucleotides, the CDR3 is TGTGCCAGTAGTACCCCTGGACAGGGGGGTTGGGAGCAGTTCTTC. This encodes CASSTPGQGGWEQFF.

The V and J genes are TRBV13 and TRBJ2-2; possibly TRBD2 for D (6 bases). The CDR3 covers 16 residues. Trimming left V 4 bases short and J 5 bases short, with 17 bases between. CDR1 and CDR2 (germline): PRHDT, FYEKMQ (reference sequence). This CDR3 reads CASSSLGLLWTGELFF. The CDR3 nucleotides are TGTGCCAGCAGCTCCCTGGGACTCCTGTGGACCGGGGAGCTGTTTTTT.

This chain joins TRBV5-4 and TRBJ2-3; D remains unclear. Looked up from germline, CDR1 is SGHNT and CDR2 is YYREEE (reference sequence). Trimming removed 0 bases at V and 4 bases at J, with 9 bases between. CDR3 length: 14 residues. The CDR3 sequence: CASSLDFQSDTQYF. The CDR3 coding sequence is TGTGCCAGCAGCTTGGACTTCCAATCAGATACGCAGTATTTT. Full variable domain (missing parts from reference TRBV5-4 and TRBJ2-3): ETGVTQSPTHLIKTRGQQVTLRCSSQSGHNTVSWYQQALGQGPQFIFQYYREEENGRGNFPPRFSGLQFPNYSSELNVNALELDDSALYLCASSLDFQSDTQYFGPGTRLTVL.

CDR3 coding DNA: TGTGCCAGCAGCGACGGGACTACCAGCTCCTACAATGAGCAGTTCTTC. Amino acid sequence: CASSDGTTSSYNEQFF. J is TRBJ2-1 and V is TRBV9; 7 nucleotides line up with TRBD2. The junction had 6 bases not matched to a gene; V was cut back by 3 bases and J by 0 bases. CDR3 length equals 16 residues. Germline CDR1 reads SGDLS; CDR2 reads YYNGEE.

J is TRBJ2-1 and V is TRBV12-2; whether TRBD2, the table's D call, matches the DNA was not checked. TRBV12-2 is labeled a pseudogene. The CDR3 sequence is 19 residues long. CDR3 sequence reads: CASRLAPGTSGGQNNEQFF. The CDR3, as DNA: TGTGCAAGTCGCTTAGCGCCCGGGACTAGCGGGGGGCAAAACAATGAGCAGTTCTTC.